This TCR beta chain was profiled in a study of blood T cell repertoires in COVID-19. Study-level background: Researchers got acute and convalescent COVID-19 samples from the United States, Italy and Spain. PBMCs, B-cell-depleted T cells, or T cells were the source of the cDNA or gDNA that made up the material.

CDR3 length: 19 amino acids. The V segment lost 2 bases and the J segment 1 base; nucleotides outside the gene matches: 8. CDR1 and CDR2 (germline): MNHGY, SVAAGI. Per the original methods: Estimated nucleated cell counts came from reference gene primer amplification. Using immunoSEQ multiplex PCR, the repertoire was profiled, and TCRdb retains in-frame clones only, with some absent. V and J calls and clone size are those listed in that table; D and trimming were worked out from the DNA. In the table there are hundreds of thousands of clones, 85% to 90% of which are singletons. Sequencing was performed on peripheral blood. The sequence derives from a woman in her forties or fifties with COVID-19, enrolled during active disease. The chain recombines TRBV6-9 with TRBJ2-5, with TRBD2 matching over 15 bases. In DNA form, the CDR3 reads TGTGCCAGCAGTTATGCGGGGACTAGCGGGAGGCCCACCCAAGAGACCCAGTACTTC. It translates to CASSYAGTSGRPTQETQYF.